The rows below give T cell receptor beta chains drawn from one sample of a study of cytomegalovirus exposure and HLA in healthy donors. Here immunoSEQ multiplex PCR was the method, and the copy in TCRdb shows in-frame clones only, minus some. This table holds 75,000 to 90,000 clones, 78% found once. The sample comprised PBMCs. Receptors originate from a woman aged 40 to 55 in good health and CMV-seropositive. The CDR3 runs from the conserved cysteine through the conserved F or W. The D gene is left open where the match is weak. Only some rows state a clone size, as once, few, many or a class for expanded clones.

j_gene: TRBJ1-2; v_gene: TRBV4-2; d_gene: .; abundance: once; CDR3aa: CASSQGSQANYGYTF; CDR3nt: TGTGCCAGCAGCCAAGGAAGTCAGGCTAACTATGGCTACACCTTC
j_gene: TRBJ1-1; v_gene: TRBV7-9; d_gene: .; abundance: once; CDR3aa: CASSGQGIASMNTEAFF; CDR3nt: TGTGCCAGCAGCGGGCAGGGGATCGCAAGCATGAACACTGAAGCTTTCTTT
j_gene: TRBJ2-7; v_gene: TRBV10-1; d_gene: .; abundance: .; CDR3aa: CASSDYGTRDGEQYF; CDR3nt: TGCGCCAGCAGTGATTACGGGACTCGGGACGGGGAGCAGTACTTC
j_gene: TRBJ2-3; v_gene: TRBV7-9; d_gene: .; abundance: few; CDR3aa: CASNFQASDTQYF; CDR3nt: TGTGCCAGCAACTTCCAGGCGTCAGATACGCAGTATTTT
j_gene: TRBJ2-7; v_gene: TRBV5-1; d_gene: TRBD1; abundance: .; CDR3aa: CASSPRPGQGSYEQYF; CDR3nt: TGCGCCAGCAGCCCACGGCCGGGACAGGGATCCTACGAGCAGTACTTC
j_gene: TRBJ1-1; v_gene: TRBV19; d_gene: .; abundance: .; CDR3aa: CASSISGWHTEAFF; CDR3nt: TGTGCCAGTAGTATCAGCGGGTGGCACACTGAAGCTTTCTTT
j_gene: TRBJ2-2; v_gene: TRBV7-2; d_gene: .; abundance: .; CDR3aa: CASSPRRPRNTGELFF; CDR3nt: TGTGCCAGCAGCCCTCGGAGGCCCCGGAACACCGGGGAGCTGTTTTTT
j_gene: TRBJ2-7; v_gene: TRBV28; d_gene: TRBD1; abundance: .; CDR3aa: CASRTGTGGPYEQYF; CDR3nt: TGTGCCAGCAGGACCGGGACAGGGGGACCCTACGAGCAGTACTTC
j_gene: TRBJ2-7; v_gene: TRBV4-1; d_gene: .; abundance: .; CDR3aa: CASSQAGNRDSYEQYF; CDR3nt: TGCGCCAGCAGCCAAGCGGGAAACAGGGATTCCTACGAGCAGTACTTC
j_gene: TRBJ2-7; v_gene: TRBV21-1; d_gene: .; abundance: .; CDR3aa: CASSNIQGADEQYF; CDR3nt: TGTGCCAGCAGCAATATCCAGGGGGCTGACGAGCAGTACTTC
j_gene: TRBJ2-7; v_gene: TRBV30; d_gene: TRBD1; abundance: .; CDR3aa: CAWGTGGSYEQYF; CDR3nt: TGTGCCTGGGGGACAGGGGGGTCCTACGAGCAGTACTTC
j_gene: TRBJ1-1; v_gene: TRBV11-1; d_gene: .; abundance: .; CDR3aa: CASSLLWGTGGEAFF; CDR3nt: TGTGCCAGCAGCTTACTATGGGGGACCGGGGGTGAAGCTTTCTTT
j_gene: TRBJ2-7; v_gene: TRBV5-1; d_gene: .; abundance: .; CDR3aa: CASSRDISYEQYF; CDR3nt: TGCGCCAGCAGCCGGGACATCTCCTACGAGCAGTACTTC
j_gene: TRBJ2-2; v_gene: TRBV7-2; d_gene: .; abundance: .; CDR3aa: CASSLIPPGVGTGELFF; CDR3nt: TGTGCCAGCAGCTTAATTCCACCCGGGGTGGGCACCGGGGAGCTGTTTTTT
j_gene: TRBJ2-3; v_gene: TRBV6-6; d_gene: .; abundance: .; CDR3aa: CASRPGLTTDTQYF; CDR3nt: TGTGCCAGCAGGCCGGGACTTACCACAGATACGCAGTATTTT
j_gene: TRBJ1-2; v_gene: TRBV5-1; d_gene: TRBD1; abundance: .; CDR3aa: CASSLDEGQGRGYTF; CDR3nt: TGCGCCAGCAGCCTCGACGAGGGACAGGGCCGTGGCTACACCTTC
j_gene: TRBJ1-5; v_gene: TRBV9; d_gene: TRBD1; abundance: .; CDR3aa: CASSFPGQGSNQPQHF; CDR3nt: TGTGCCAGCAGCTTCCCGGGACAGGGTAGCAATCAGCCCCAGCATTTT
j_gene: TRBJ2-1; v_gene: TRBV30; d_gene: TRBD1; abundance: .; CDR3aa: CAWAGKKGTGVVRQFF; CDR3nt: TGTGCCTGGGCGGGGAAAAAAGGGACAGGGGTGGTTCGGCAGTTCTTC
j_gene: TRBJ2-7; v_gene: TRBV28; d_gene: TRBD1; abundance: .; CDR3aa: CASSPPGQGGYEQYF; CDR3nt: TGTGCCAGCAGTCCACCGGGACAGGGGGGCTACGAGCAGTACTTC
j_gene: TRBJ2-3; v_gene: TRBV18; d_gene: .; abundance: .; CDR3aa: CASSPREDTDTQYF; CDR3nt: TGTGCCAGCTCACCACGGGAGGACACAGATACGCAGTATTTT
j_gene: TRBJ1-2; v_gene: TRBV7-2; d_gene: .; abundance: few; CDR3aa: CASSLDSSYGYTF; CDR3nt: TGTGCCAGCAGCTTAGACTCCTCCTATGGCTACACCTTC
j_gene: TRBJ1-5; v_gene: TRBV30; d_gene: .; abundance: .; CDR3aa: CAWSGGVRFRQPQHF; CDR3nt: TGTGCCTGGAGTGGGGGGGTGAGGTTCCGTCAGCCCCAGCATTTT
j_gene: TRBJ2-7; v_gene: TRBV15; d_gene: TRBD1; abundance: .; CDR3aa: CATSRDRGQLYEQYF; CDR3nt: TGTGCCACCAGCAGAGATAGGGGACAGTTATACGAGCAGTACTTC
j_gene: TRBJ2-5; v_gene: TRBV7-2; d_gene: TRBD1; abundance: .; CDR3aa: CASNTGTVETQYF; CDR3nt: TGTGCCAGCAACACCGGGACAGTAGAGACCCAGTACTTC
j_gene: TRBJ2-3; v_gene: TRBV29-1; d_gene: TRBD2; abundance: .; CDR3aa: CSVERGLNTGTQYF; CDR3nt: TGCAGCGTTGAAAGGGGACTAAACACAGGTACGCAGTATTTT
j_gene: TRBJ1-6; v_gene: TRBV9; d_gene: TRBD1; abundance: few; CDR3aa: CASSARDSLSPLHF; CDR3nt: TGTGCCAGCAGTGCTCGGGACAGTCTCTCACCCCTCCACTTT
j_gene: TRBJ1-6; v_gene: TRBV7-9; d_gene: TRBD1; abundance: once; CDR3aa: CASSPGGEVSPLHF; CDR3nt: TGTGCCAGCAGCCCAGGGGGCGAGGTCTCACCCCTCCACTTT
j_gene: TRBJ2-5; v_gene: TRBV19; d_gene: TRBD1; abundance: .; CDR3aa: CARKMRDRGETQYF; CDR3nt: TGTGCCCGCAAAATGAGGGACAGGGGGGAGACCCAGTACTTC
j_gene: TRBJ1-2; v_gene: TRBV7-9; d_gene: TRBD1; abundance: once; CDR3aa: CASSQRQGVYEGYTF; CDR3nt: TGTGCCAGCAGCCAGCGACAGGGAGTGTACGAGGGCTACACCTTC
j_gene: TRBJ2-2; v_gene: TRBV5-5; d_gene: TRBD2; abundance: once; CDR3aa: CASSFPGGANTGELFF; CDR3nt: TGTGCCAGCAGTTTCCCCGGGGGGGCGAACACCGGGGAGCTGTTTTTT